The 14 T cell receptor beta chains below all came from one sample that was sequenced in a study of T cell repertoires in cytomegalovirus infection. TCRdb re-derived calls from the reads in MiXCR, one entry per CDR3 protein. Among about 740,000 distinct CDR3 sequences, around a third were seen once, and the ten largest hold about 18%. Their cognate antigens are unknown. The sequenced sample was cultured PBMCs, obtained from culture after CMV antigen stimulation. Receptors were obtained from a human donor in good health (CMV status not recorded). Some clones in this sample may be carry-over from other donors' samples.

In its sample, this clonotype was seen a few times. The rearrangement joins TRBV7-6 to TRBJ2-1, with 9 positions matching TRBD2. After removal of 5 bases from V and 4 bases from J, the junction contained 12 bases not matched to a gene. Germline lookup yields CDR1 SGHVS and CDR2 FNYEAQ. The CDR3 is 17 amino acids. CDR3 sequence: CASSPSRGAGGYNEQFF. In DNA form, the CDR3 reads TGTGCCAGCAGCCCGAGCCGGGGGGCGGGGGGGTACAATGAGCAGTTCTTC.

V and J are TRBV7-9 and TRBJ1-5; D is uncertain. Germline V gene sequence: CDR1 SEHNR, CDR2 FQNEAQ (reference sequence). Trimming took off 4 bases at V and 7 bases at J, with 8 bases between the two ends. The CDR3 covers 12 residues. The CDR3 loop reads CASSSIGQPQHF. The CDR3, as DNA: TGTGCCAGCAGCTCCATAGGGCAGCCCCAGCATTTT.

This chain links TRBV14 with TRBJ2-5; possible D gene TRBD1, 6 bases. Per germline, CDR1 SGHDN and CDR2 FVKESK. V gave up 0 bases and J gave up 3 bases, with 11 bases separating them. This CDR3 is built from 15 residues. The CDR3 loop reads CASSQDDRPEETQYF. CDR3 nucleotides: TGTGCCAGCAGCCAAGATGACAGGCCAGAAGAGACCCAGTACTTC.

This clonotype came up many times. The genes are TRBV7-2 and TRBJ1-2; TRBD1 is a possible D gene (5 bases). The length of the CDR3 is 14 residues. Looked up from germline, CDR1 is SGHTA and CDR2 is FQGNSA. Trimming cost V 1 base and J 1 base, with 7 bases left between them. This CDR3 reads CASSLVGGNYGYTF. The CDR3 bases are TGTGCCAGCAGCTTAGTCGGGGGTAACTATGGCTACACCTTC. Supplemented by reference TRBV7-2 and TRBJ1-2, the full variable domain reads GAGVSQSPSNKVTEKGKDVELRCDPISGHTALYWYRQSLGQGLEFLIYFQGNSAPDKSGLPSDRFSAERTGGSVSTLTIQRTQQEDSAVYLCASSLVGGNYGYTFGSGTRLTVV.

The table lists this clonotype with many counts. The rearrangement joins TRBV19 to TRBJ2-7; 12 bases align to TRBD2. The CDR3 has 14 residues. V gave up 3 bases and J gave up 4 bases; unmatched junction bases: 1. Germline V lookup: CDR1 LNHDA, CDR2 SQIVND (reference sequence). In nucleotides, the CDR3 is TGTGCCAGTAGTATCGGGACTAGCGGGTACGAGCAGTACTTC. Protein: CASSIGTSGYEQYF.

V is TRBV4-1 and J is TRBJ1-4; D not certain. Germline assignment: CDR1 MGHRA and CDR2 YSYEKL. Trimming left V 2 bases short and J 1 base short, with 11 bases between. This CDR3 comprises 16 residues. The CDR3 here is CASSQRAAITNEKLFF. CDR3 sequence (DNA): TGCGCCAGCAGCCAACGCGCCGCCATAACTAATGAAAAACTGTTTTTT.

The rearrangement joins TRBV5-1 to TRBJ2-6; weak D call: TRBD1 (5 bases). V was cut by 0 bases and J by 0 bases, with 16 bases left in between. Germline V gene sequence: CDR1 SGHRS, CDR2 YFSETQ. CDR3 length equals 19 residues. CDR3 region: CASSLASSRVYSGANVLTF. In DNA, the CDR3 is TGCGCCAGCAGCTTGGCCAGTAGCAGGGTATACTCTGGGGCCAACGTCCTGACTTTC.

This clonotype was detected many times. The CDR3 loop is CASSLVGRIRETQYF. CDR3 sequence (DNA): TGTGCCAGCAGCTTAGTTGGTAGGATCCGCGAGACCCAGTACTTC. The J gene is TRBJ2-5, the V gene TRBV7-2; no firm D call. From germline, CDR1 is SGHTA and CDR2 FQGNSA. This CDR3 spans 15 amino acids. The germline V and J ends were trimmed by 1 base and 5 bases, with 14 bases remaining between them.

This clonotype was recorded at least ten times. CDR3 nucleotides: TGTGCCAGCATGAGTGGGAACTTCAATCAGCCCCAGCATTTT. Amino acids: CASMSGNFNQPQHF. The chain employs TRBV12-3 or TRBV12-4 and TRBJ1-5, with no clear D. This CDR3 has 14 amino acids. V was shortened by 7 bases and J by 3 bases, with 13 bases between the two germline ends.

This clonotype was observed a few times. CDR3 region: CASSHSILAGGPLEQYF. As DNA, the CDR3 is TGCGCCAGCAGCCATTCGATCCTAGCGGGAGGGCCCCTGGAGCAGTACTTC. V usage is TRBV4-3 and J usage is TRBJ2-7; TRBD2 matches 12 bases. Germline values: CDR1 LGHNA, CDR2 YSLEER. V was pared by 3 bases and J by 7 bases, with 13 bases of the junction left unmatched. The CDR3 consists of 17 residues.

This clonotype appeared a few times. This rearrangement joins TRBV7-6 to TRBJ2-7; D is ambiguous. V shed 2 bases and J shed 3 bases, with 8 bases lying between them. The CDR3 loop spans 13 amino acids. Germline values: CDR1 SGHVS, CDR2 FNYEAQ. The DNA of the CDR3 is TGTGCCAGCAGCTTAAAGTCGGGCTACGAGCAGTACTTC. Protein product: CASSLKSGYEQYF.

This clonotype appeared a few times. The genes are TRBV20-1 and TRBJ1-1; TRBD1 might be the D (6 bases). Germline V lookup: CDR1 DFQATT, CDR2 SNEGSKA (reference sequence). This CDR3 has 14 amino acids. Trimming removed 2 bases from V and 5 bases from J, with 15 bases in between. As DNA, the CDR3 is TGCAGTGCTAGATCACCCCTTAGGGGGACTGAAGCTTTCTTT. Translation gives CSARSPLRGTEAFF.

CDR3 residues: CASTDPGQGRETQYF. CDR3 nucleotides: TGTGCCAGCACCGACCCTGGACAGGGGAGAGAGACCCAGTACTTC. The rearrangement joins TRBV2 to TRBJ2-5, with 9 bases aligning to TRBD1. V lost 7 bases and J lost 4; bases outside the gene matches: 10. CDR1 and CDR2 from the germline V gene are SNHLY and FYNNEI. The CDR3 length is 15 residues.

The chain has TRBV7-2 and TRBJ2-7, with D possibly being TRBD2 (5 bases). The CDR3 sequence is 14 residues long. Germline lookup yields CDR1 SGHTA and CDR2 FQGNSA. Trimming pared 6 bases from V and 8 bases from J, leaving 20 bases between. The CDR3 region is CASSIVRTSNKQYF. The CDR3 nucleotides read TGTGCCAGCAGTATTGTCAGGACTTCCAACAAGCAGTACTTC.